These 25 T cell receptor beta chains originate from one sample sequenced in a study of blood T cells in healthy people across ages. Primed by a sample-barcoded 5' primer and a J-beta primer mix, a second PCR proceeded for about 6 to 12 cycles. Using its own MiXCR run on the 5' RACE reads, TCRdb lists one record per CDR3 protein. The sample contains about 1.1 million distinct CDR3 sequences, 30% to 40% of which appear only once. The sample consisted of blood. These receptors were collected from a man younger than 30 in good health.

This chain links TRBV6-1 with TRBJ2-7; weak D call: TRBD1 (5 bases). The CDR3 extends over 13 amino acids. Per germline, CDR1 MNHNS and CDR2 SASEGT. Trimming removed 2 bases from V and 5 bases from J, with 10 bases in between. CDR3 nucleotide sequence: TGTGCCAGCAGTGAAAGGCAGGGCCACGAGCAGTACTTC. This sequence encodes CASSERQGHEQYF.

This clonotype was seen a few times. V and J are TRBV7-2 and TRBJ2-3; TRBD1 might be the D (5 bases). Germline assignment: CDR1 SGHTA and CDR2 FQGNSA. Trimming cost V 1 base and J 2 bases, with 13 bases left between them. This CDR3 has 16 amino acids. CDR3 region: CASSLGSSTDTDTQYF. In DNA form, the CDR3 reads TGTGCCAGCAGCTTAGGGTCGTCGACAGACACAGATACGCAGTATTTT.

The rearrangement links TRBV11-1 to TRBJ2-1; D gene uncertain. Germline-derived CDR1 and CDR2 are SGHAT and FQDESV (reference sequence). The CDR3 has 13 amino acids. V was clipped by 3 bases and J by 4 bases, with 7 bases between them. CDR3 sequence reads: CASSFTVYNEQFF. The CDR3 coding sequence is TGTGCCAGCAGCTTTACCGTGTACAATGAGCAGTTCTTC.

This clonotype was counted only a few times. V and J are TRBV6-5 and TRBJ2-1; 14 bases align to TRBD2. Trimming removed 0 bases from V and 7 bases from J; junction bases left unmatched: 8. Germline CDR1 is MNHEY and CDR2 is SVGAGI. CDR3 length: 18 residues. As DNA, the CDR3 is TGTGCCAGCAGTTACTCGAGGTGGACTAGCGGGGGGAAAAATGAGCAGTTCTTC. It specifies CASSYSRWTSGGKNEQFF.

This clonotype turned up a few times. The genes are TRBV10-3 and TRBJ2-7; 9 positions agree with TRBD1. Trimming cost V 3 bases and J 3 bases; bases outside gene matches: 6. CDR1 and CDR2 (germline): ENHRY, SYGVKD. The CDR3 loop spans 15 amino acids. The CDR3 spells CAISDPGQGNYEQYF. Here the CDR3 DNA reads TGTGCCATCAGTGATCCGGGACAGGGCAACTACGAGCAGTACTTC.

The table lists this clonotype with a few counts. The gene calls are TRBV7-9 and TRBJ2-7; D not resolved. Germline lookup yields CDR1 SEHNR and CDR2 FQNEAQ (reference sequence). The germline V and J ends were trimmed by 2 bases and 5 bases, with 16 bases remaining between them. The CDR3 runs to 15 residues. CDR3 sequence: CASSLPSTSLHEQYF. In DNA form, the CDR3 reads TGTGCCAGCAGCTTACCGAGCACCTCTCTCCACGAGCAGTACTTC.

The chain is built from TRBV9 and TRBJ1-1; D may be TRBD1 (6 bases). Between the trimmed V and J ends, which lost 3 bases and 1 base, there was a span of 19 bases. The CDR3 is made up of 17 amino acids. Germline values: CDR1 SGDLS, CDR2 YYNGEE. CDR3: CASSAPVQGLWNTEAFF. In DNA form, the CDR3 reads TGTGCCAGCAGCGCCCCGGTGCAGGGGTTATGGAACACTGAAGCTTTCTTT.

This chain links TRBV11-2 with TRBJ2-7; maybe TRBD1 (6 bases). The CDR3 covers 14 residues. Germline CDR1 SGHAT, CDR2 FQNNGV. V lost 3 bases and J lost 7, with 16 bases in between. CDR3 coding DNA: TGTGCCAGCAGCTTCTCAGGGGCGGACAATGAGCAGTACTTC. It translates to CASSFSGADNEQYF. Combining the CDR3 with reference TRBV11-2 and TRBJ2-7 gives the whole variable domain EAGVAQSPRYKIIEKRQSVAFWCNPISGHATLYWYQQILGQGPKLLIQFQNNGVVDDSQLPKDRFSAERLKGVDSTLKIQPAKLEDSAVYLCASSFSGADNEQYFGPGTRLTVT.

This chain links TRBV6-5 with TRBJ1-5, with D perhaps TRBD1 (5 bases). V shed 0 bases and J shed 0 bases, with 18 bases lying between them. The CDR3 spans 19 residues. Germline V gives CDR1 MNHEY, CDR2 SVGAGI. The CDR3 protein is CASSYSRRKFGASNQPQHF. The CDR3 bases are TGTGCCAGCAGTTACTCGCGTCGAAAATTCGGGGCTAGCAATCAGCCCCAGCATTTT.

The chain carries TRBV7-2 and TRBJ2-3; possibly TRBD1 for D (5 bases). The CDR3 sequence is 15 residues long. Per the germline V gene, CDR1 is SGHTA and CDR2 is FQGNSA. V dropped 5 bases and J dropped 4 bases, with 16 bases sitting between them. The CDR3 bases are TGTGCCAGCAGCCAGGACACCGGTCGAGCAGATACGCAGTATTTT. Translation: CASSQDTGRADTQYF.

The chain uses TRBV7-2 and TRBJ2-7, with 8 bases that match TRBD2. The CDR3 has 15 amino acids. Germline assignment: CDR1 SGHTA and CDR2 FQGNSA. V shed 3 bases, J shed 7 bases, and the junction held 11 bases outside the gene matches. The CDR3 region has the DNA TGTGCCAGCAGCTTTCCCGGGAGGGCCAACAATGAGCAGTACTTC. It yields the protein CASSFPGRANNEQYF.

This clonotype has a count of ten or more. Written as DNA, the CDR3 is TGTGCCAGCAGCTTATGGGCAGATACGCAGTATTTT. This sequence encodes CASSLWADTQYF. The chain joins TRBV7-2 to TRBJ2-3, with D uncertain. The V gene's germline CDR1 is SGHTA and CDR2 FQGNSA. This CDR3 region has 12 residues. V lost 2 bases to trimming and J lost 4 bases, with 4 bases between them.

The chain is built from TRBV10-3 and TRBJ2-7; D is tentatively TRBD1 or TRBD2 (5 bases each). The length of the CDR3 is 17 residues. V lost 3 bases to trimming and J lost 0 bases, with 18 bases between them. The germline gives CDR1 ENHRY, CDR2 SYGVKD. CDR3 bases: TGTGCCATCAGTGAATCGGGTTGGGACCCAAGCTCCTACGAGCAGTACTTC. It encodes CAISESGWDPSSYEQYF.

This clonotype was observed a few times. V and J are TRBV4-3 and TRBJ2-1; D is uncertain. Between the trimmed V and J ends, which lost 0 bases and 0 bases, there was a span of 12 bases. The CDR3 has 17 residues. Looked up from germline, CDR1 is LGHNA and CDR2 is YSLEER. The CDR3 loop reads CASSQDPARSSYNEQFF. Written as DNA, the CDR3 is TGCGCCAGCAGCCAAGACCCCGCCCGGAGCTCCTACAATGAGCAGTTCTTC.

This clonotype was detected only a few times. The genes are TRBV13 and TRBJ2-5, with D perhaps being TRBD1 or TRBD2 (6 bases each). Germline CDR1 and CDR2: PRHDT and FYEKMQ (reference sequence). Trimming removed 8 bases from V and 4 bases from J, with 26 bases in between. The CDR3 consists of 17 residues. The CDR3 DNA reads TGTGCCAGCGGATCTAGTTCCCATGGGGGGCGGCCAGAGACCCAGTACTTC. Translation: CASGSSSHGGRPETQYF.

The chain carries TRBV6-7 and TRBJ1-1; D possibly corresponds to TRBD1 (6 bases). Being an ORF, TRBV6-7 has a function that is uncertain. The CDR3 is 14 residues long. Trimming took off 5 bases at V and 1 base at J, with 11 bases between the two ends. The CDR3 DNA sequence: TGTGCCAGCAGTACCCCGACAGGGAACACTGAAGCTTTCTTT. Translated, it gives CASSTPTGNTEAFF.

The chain is built from TRBV12-3 or TRBV12-4 and TRBJ2-3; D assignment may be TRBD1 or TRBD2 (5 bases each). The V end lost 3 bases, the J end lost 4 bases, and 14 bases lay between the germline ends. The CDR3 length is 15 residues. The CDR3 loop is CASSFSQLGADTQYF. CDR3 nucleotides: TGTGCCAGCAGTTTTTCCCAGTTGGGGGCAGATACGCAGTATTTT.

This clonotype was found a few times. The chain is built from TRBV2 and TRBJ2-4, with D unresolved. Germline values: CDR1 SNHLY, CDR2 FYNNEI. V lost 2 bases, J lost 2 bases, and 7 bases lay in between. There are 14 residues in the CDR3. This chain's CDR3 is CASSERVTKNIQYF. CDR3 DNA sequence: TGTGCCAGCAGTGAACGGGTTACCAAAAACATTCAGTACTTC.

This clonotype has at least ten counts. The CDR3 reads CASSQGMMDETQYF. DNA of the CDR3: TGTGCCAGCAGCCAAGGGATGATGGACGAGACCCAGTACTTC. The chain employs TRBV4-2 and TRBJ2-5; no clear D. V gave up 1 base and J gave up 5 bases, with 11 bases separating them. CDR3 length equals 14 residues. The germline V gene has CDR1 LGHNA and CDR2 YNFKEQ.

The genes are TRBV4-2 and TRBJ2-4; D might be TRBD2 (6 bases). The end of the DNA fits TRBJ2-5 better, so the J call may be wrong. This CDR3 has 14 amino acids. The V gene's germline CDR1 is LGHNA and CDR2 YNFKEQ. CDR3 DNA sequence: TGTGCCAGCAGCCAAGGACTCGGCGGGAAGACCCAGTACTTC. Its protein is CASSQGLGGKTQYF.

The rearrangement joins TRBV29-1 to TRBJ1-5; 7 bases are a match to TRBD1. The germline gives CDR1 SQVTM, CDR2 ANQGSEA. V was clipped by 3 bases and J by 11 bases; unmatched bases: 4. The CDR3 spans 11 residues. CDR3 residues: CSVEGQGAQHF. For the CDR3, the DNA is TGCAGCGTTGAGGGTCAGGGGGCCCAGCATTTT.

The chain uses TRBV5-1 and TRBJ1-1; TRBD1 matches 8 bases. This CDR3 has 16 amino acids. Germline V CDR1 and CDR2: SGHRS, YFSETQ. The V gene end was trimmed by 4 bases and the J gene end by 2 bases; junction bases not matched to a gene: 10. The CDR3, as DNA: TGCGCCAGCAGCGTGTCCCCAGGGGGCGGCAACACTGAAGCTTTCTTT. It codes for CASSVSPGGGNTEAFF.

The V gene is TRBV6-6, the J gene TRBJ1-1; 7 bases align to TRBD1. V gave up 2 bases and J gave up 0 bases; unmatched junction bases: 0. The CDR3 has 14 amino acids. Germline CDR1 is MNHNY and CDR2 is SVGAGI (reference sequence). The CDR3 here is CASSYTGVNTEAFF. DNA of the CDR3: TGTGCCAGCAGTTACACAGGGGTGAACACTGAAGCTTTCTTT.

The chain joins TRBV6-5 to TRBJ2-5, with D possibly matching TRBD2 (5 bases). Germline V gives CDR1 MNHEY, CDR2 SVGAGI. The V gene lost 0 bases and the J gene lost 11 bases, with 16 bases spanning the gap. The CDR3 has 14 residues. The CDR3, as DNA: TGTGCCAGCAGTTACTCGAGGCCCTCAAGGGAGCAGTACTTC. Protein: CASSYSRPSREQYF.

This chain connects TRBV19 to TRBJ2-5; the match to TRBD2 covers 7 bases. The CDR3 totals 14 residues. The V gene end was trimmed by 3 bases and the J gene end by 1 base; junction bases not matched to a gene: 2. Germline CDR1 LNHDA, CDR2 SQIVND (reference sequence). CDR3 sequence: CASSIPGGQETQYF. The CDR3 DNA sequence: TGTGCCAGTAGTATTCCGGGGGGCCAAGAGACCCAGTACTTC.